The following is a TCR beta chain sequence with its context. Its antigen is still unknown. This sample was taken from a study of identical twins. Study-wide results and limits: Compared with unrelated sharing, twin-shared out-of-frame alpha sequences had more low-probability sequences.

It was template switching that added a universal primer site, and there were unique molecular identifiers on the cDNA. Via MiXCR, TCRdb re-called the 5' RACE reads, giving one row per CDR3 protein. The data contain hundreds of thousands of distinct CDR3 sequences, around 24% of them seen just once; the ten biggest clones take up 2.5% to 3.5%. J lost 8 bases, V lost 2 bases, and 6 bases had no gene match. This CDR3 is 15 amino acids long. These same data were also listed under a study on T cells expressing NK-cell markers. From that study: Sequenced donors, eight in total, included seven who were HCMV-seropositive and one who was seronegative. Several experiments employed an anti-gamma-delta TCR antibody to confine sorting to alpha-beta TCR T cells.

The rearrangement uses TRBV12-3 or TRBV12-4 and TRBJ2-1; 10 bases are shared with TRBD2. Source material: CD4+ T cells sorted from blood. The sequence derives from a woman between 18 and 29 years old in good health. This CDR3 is CASSLLSGRADEQFF. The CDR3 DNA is TGTGCCAGCAGTTTACTCAGCGGGAGGGCCGATGAGCAGTTCTTC.